This T cell receptor (beta chain) was obtained from a study of post-analysis software for immune sequencing data. This clonotype appeared a few times. Antigen unknown. Trimming left V 5 bases short and J 4 bases short, with 11 bases between. Germline assignment: CDR1 SGHTA and CDR2 FQGNSA. CDR3 length equals 13 residues. Study findings and constraints: Roughly 5 TRBV segments, TRBV5-6, TRBV5-1 and TRBV20-1 among them, were found more frequent in patients than controls.

Each TCR beta cDNA library carried unique molecular identifiers. One entry per CDR3 protein, called by TCRdb with MiXCR from the PCR reads. Here the sample spans hundreds of thousands of distinct CDR3 sequences, approximately 59% being singletons. This receptor was obtained from a girl aged 2-9 years with multiple sclerosis. What was sequenced was blood. The J gene is TRBJ1-2, the V gene TRBV7-2, with D unclear. The chain's CDR3 is CASSVGVGYGYTF. CDR3 nucleotide sequence: TGTGCCAGCAGCGTCGGTGTCGGCTATGGCTACACCTTC.